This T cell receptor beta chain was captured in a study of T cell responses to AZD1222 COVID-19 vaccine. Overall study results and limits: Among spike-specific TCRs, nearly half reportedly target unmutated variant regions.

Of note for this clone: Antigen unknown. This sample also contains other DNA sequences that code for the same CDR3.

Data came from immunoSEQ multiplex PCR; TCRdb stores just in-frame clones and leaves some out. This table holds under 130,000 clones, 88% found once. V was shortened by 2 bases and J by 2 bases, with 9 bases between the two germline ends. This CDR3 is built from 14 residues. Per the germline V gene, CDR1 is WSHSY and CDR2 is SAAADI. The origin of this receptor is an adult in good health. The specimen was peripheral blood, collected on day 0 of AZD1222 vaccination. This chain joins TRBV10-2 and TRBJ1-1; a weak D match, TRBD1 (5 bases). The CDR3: CASSEPGLNTEAFF. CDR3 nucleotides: TGCGCCAGCAGTGAGCCGGGACTAAACACTGAAGCTTTCTTT.